The rows below give T cell receptor beta chains drawn from one sample of a study of graft-versus-host responses after intestinal transplantation. Measured with immunoSEQ multiplex PCR; TCRdb has only the in-frame clones, and not every one. Here the sample spans roughly 110,000 clones, about nine tenths being singletons. Their antigens are not known. This specimen was unstimulated CD4+ T cells sorted from spleen or lymph node cells, taken before transplant. These receptors originate from a human donor who was the organ donor for an intestinal transplant. CDR3s include the opening cysteine and the closing phenylalanine or tryptophan. The order of the fields is J gene, D gene, clone size, CDR3 length, V gene, CDR3 DNA, CDR3 protein. The D gene is left open where the match is weak. Size values are once, few and many counts, or a class for expanded clones, and some rows have none.

j_call: TRBJ2-3
d_call: -
clone_size: -
cdr3_length: 15
v_call: TRBV10-1
cdr3_nt: TGCGCCAGCAGTGAGAGGGGGGGCTTTCCGGATACGCAGTATTTT
cdr3_aa: CASSERGGFPDTQYF

j_call: TRBJ2-7
d_call: -
clone_size: -
cdr3_length: 14
v_call: TRBV5-8
cdr3_nt: TGTGCCAGCAGCCACCTGGGGGCCAGTAACGAGCAGTACTTC
cdr3_aa: CASSHLGASNEQYF

j_call: TRBJ2-1
d_call: TRBD2
clone_size: -
cdr3_length: 17
v_call: TRBV9
cdr3_nt: TGTGCCAGCAGCGTTCCCTTTAGCGGGAGCTCCTACAATGAGCAGTTCTTC
cdr3_aa: CASSVPFSGSSYNEQFF

j_call: TRBJ1-5
d_call: TRBD1
clone_size: -
cdr3_length: 15
v_call: TRBV2
cdr3_nt: TGTGCCAGCAGACCTAGACAGGGGGCTCGTCAGCCCCAGCATTTT
cdr3_aa: CASRPRQGARQPQHF

j_call: TRBJ2-1
d_call: -
clone_size: -
cdr3_length: 15
v_call: TRBV2
cdr3_nt: TGTGCCAGCAGTGGGAAGGATCGCTCCTACAATGAGCAGTTCTTC
cdr3_aa: CASSGKDRSYNEQFF

j_call: TRBJ2-2
d_call: TRBD1
clone_size: once
cdr3_length: 15
v_call: TRBV2
cdr3_nt: TGTGCCAGCAGGAGGGACAGGGGGGCGTCCGGGGAGCTGTTTTTT
cdr3_aa: CASRRDRGASGELFF

j_call: TRBJ1-2
d_call: -
clone_size: -
cdr3_length: 8
v_call: TRBV29-1
cdr3_nt: TGCAGCGTTGAAGGGGCTTTCTTC
cdr3_aa: CSVEGAFF

j_call: TRBJ2-2
d_call: TRBD1
clone_size: -
cdr3_length: 17
v_call: TRBV5-1
cdr3_nt: TGCGCCAGCAGCCCCGGGACAGGGGGCCTCTACACCGGGGAGCTGTTTTTT
cdr3_aa: CASSPGTGGLYTGELFF

j_call: TRBJ2-5
d_call: -
clone_size: -
cdr3_length: 14
v_call: TRBV6-5
cdr3_nt: TGTGCCAGCAGTTACTCACCGGGAGAGGTGAAGCAGTACTTC
cdr3_aa: CASSYSPGEVKQYF

j_call: TRBJ2-7
d_call: -
clone_size: once
cdr3_length: 17
v_call: TRBV13
cdr3_nt: TGTGCCAGCAGTCCTTCCCCTGATCACCACAGCTCCTACGAGCAGTACTTC
cdr3_aa: CASSPSPDHHSSYEQYF

j_call: TRBJ1-4
d_call: -
clone_size: -
cdr3_length: 15
v_call: TRBV5-1
cdr3_nt: TGCGCCAGCAGCGTCGCCGGGACAACTAATGAAAAACTGTTTTTT
cdr3_aa: CASSVAGTTNEKLFF

j_call: TRBJ2-1
d_call: -
clone_size: -
cdr3_length: 14
v_call: TRBV7-2
cdr3_nt: TGTGCCAGCAGCTTAGGCTGGACTCTCAATGAGCAGTTCTTC
cdr3_aa: CASSLGWTLNEQFF

j_call: TRBJ1-2
d_call: -
clone_size: -
cdr3_length: 12
v_call: TRBV5-1
cdr3_nt: TGCGCCAGCAGCCGGGACAACTATGGCTACACCTTC
cdr3_aa: CASSRDNYGYTF

j_call: TRBJ2-1
d_call: TRBD2
clone_size: once
cdr3_length: 16
v_call: TRBV10-2
cdr3_nt: TGCGCCAGCAGCGGACAAAGCGGGAGCTCCTACAATGAGCAGTTCTTC
cdr3_aa: CASSGQSGSSYNEQFF

j_call: TRBJ1-2
d_call: -
clone_size: -
cdr3_length: 13
v_call: TRBV7-8
cdr3_nt: TGTGCCAGCAGCTTGGCGGTGAACTATGGCTACACCTTC
cdr3_aa: CASSLAVNYGYTF

j_call: TRBJ1-2
d_call: -
clone_size: -
cdr3_length: 12
v_call: TRBV30
cdr3_nt: TGTGCCTGGAGTATAGGGAACTATGGCTACACCTTC
cdr3_aa: CAWSIGNYGYTF

j_call: TRBJ2-6
d_call: -
clone_size: -
cdr3_length: 16
v_call: TRBV7-9
cdr3_nt: TGTGCCAGCAGCCGGGCCCAGCCCTCTGGGGCCAACGTCCTGACTTTC
cdr3_aa: CASSRAQPSGANVLTF

j_call: TRBJ2-5
d_call: -
clone_size: -
cdr3_length: 11
v_call: TRBV20-1
cdr3_nt: TGCAGTGCCAGCCGGAGAGAGACCCAGTACTTC
cdr3_aa: CSASRRETQYF

j_call: TRBJ1-6
d_call: TRBD1
clone_size: -
cdr3_length: 16
v_call: TRBV7-3
cdr3_nt: TGTGCCAGCAGCTCTGAAACAGGGGCCCGGTTATCACCCCTCCACTTT
cdr3_aa: CASSSETGARLSPLHF

j_call: TRBJ1-1
d_call: -
clone_size: -
cdr3_length: 13
v_call: TRBV10-3
cdr3_nt: TGTGCCACCACGACGGGCATGAACACTGAAGCTTTCTTT
cdr3_aa: CATTTGMNTEAFF

j_call: TRBJ1-2
d_call: -
clone_size: -
cdr3_length: 14
v_call: TRBV7-9
cdr3_nt: TGTGCCAGCAGCTTAGGGGCAGGGGATGACGGCTACACCTTC
cdr3_aa: CASSLGAGDDGYTF

j_call: TRBJ1-3
d_call: -
clone_size: -
cdr3_length: 14
v_call: TRBV11-2
cdr3_nt: TGTGCCAGCAGCTTAGCTTTCTCTGGAAACACCATATATTTT
cdr3_aa: CASSLAFSGNTIYF

j_call: TRBJ1-4
d_call: -
clone_size: -
cdr3_length: 15
v_call: TRBV9
cdr3_nt: TGTGCCAGCAGCGAGGGTTACATGGCTAATGAAAAACTGTTTTTT
cdr3_aa: CASSEGYMANEKLFF

j_call: TRBJ2-7
d_call: TRBD1
clone_size: once
cdr3_length: 15
v_call: TRBV27
cdr3_nt: TGTGCCAGCAGTATCACCGGGACAGGGAAAGGCGAGCAGTACTTC
cdr3_aa: CASSITGTGKGEQYF

j_call: TRBJ2-5
d_call: TRBD1
clone_size: -
cdr3_length: 14
v_call: TRBV6-1
cdr3_nt: TGTGCCAGCAGTGAAGCTAGGGGGCGAGAGACCCAGTACTTC
cdr3_aa: CASSEARGRETQYF

j_call: TRBJ2-5
d_call: -
clone_size: -
cdr3_length: 13
v_call: TRBV19
cdr3_nt: TGTGCCAGTACAAACAGGGGGGGAGAGACCCAGTACTTC
cdr3_aa: CASTNRGGETQYF

j_call: TRBJ2-2
d_call: TRBD2
clone_size: -
cdr3_length: 18
v_call: TRBV5-1
cdr3_nt: TGCGCCAGCAGCCCCCTCACTAGCGGGGGGGGGAACACCGGGGAGCTGTTTTTT
cdr3_aa: CASSPLTSGGGNTGELFF

j_call: TRBJ2-7
d_call: TRBD1
clone_size: -
cdr3_length: 15
v_call: TRBV18
cdr3_nt: TGTGCCAGCTCACCAGACAGGGGGTCGGTTCACGAGCAGTACTTC
cdr3_aa: CASSPDRGSVHEQYF

j_call: TRBJ2-3
d_call: TRBD2
clone_size: -
cdr3_length: 16
v_call: TRBV7-3
cdr3_nt: TGTGCCAGCAGCTTGCCTAGCGGGAGGGCCGCAGATACGCAGTATTTT
cdr3_aa: CASSLPSGRAADTQYF

j_call: TRBJ1-4
d_call: -
clone_size: once
cdr3_length: 17
v_call: TRBV2
cdr3_nt: TGTGCCAGCATCTACAGGGTCGGACCAAGAACTAATGAAAAACTGTTTTTT
cdr3_aa: CASIYRVGPRTNEKLFF

j_call: TRBJ2-3
d_call: -
clone_size: -
cdr3_length: 15
v_call: TRBV18
cdr3_nt: TGTGCCAGCTCACCCCCCACCAGGGAGAGAGATACGCAGTATTTT
cdr3_aa: CASSPPTRERDTQYF

j_call: TRBJ2-3
d_call: -
clone_size: -
cdr3_length: 16
v_call: TRBV5-1
cdr3_nt: TGCGCCAGCAGCTTGGACCGGGGGGCTAGCACAGATACGCAGTATTTT
cdr3_aa: CASSLDRGASTDTQYF

j_call: TRBJ1-1
d_call: TRBD1
clone_size: once
cdr3_length: 14
v_call: TRBV10-3
cdr3_nt: TGTGCCATCTGGACAGGGGGCATGAACACTGAAGCTTTCTTT
cdr3_aa: CAIWTGGMNTEAFF

j_call: TRBJ2-7
d_call: -
clone_size: few
cdr3_length: 15
v_call: TRBV21-1
cdr3_nt: TGTGCCAGCAGCAAAGAAGGCACAATGTCCTACGAGCAGTACTTC
cdr3_aa: CASSKEGTMSYEQYF

j_call: TRBJ1-3
d_call: -
clone_size: -
cdr3_length: 15
v_call: TRBV2
cdr3_nt: TGTGCCAGCAGTGAAGCTGGATTGTCTGGAAACACCATATATTTT
cdr3_aa: CASSEAGLSGNTIYF

j_call: TRBJ2-4
d_call: TRBD1
clone_size: -
cdr3_length: 16
v_call: TRBV7-9
cdr3_nt: TGTGCCAGCAGCACCTACCGGGACAGGGATGTATACATTCAGTACTTC
cdr3_aa: CASSTYRDRDVYIQYF

j_call: TRBJ2-7
d_call: TRBD2
clone_size: few
cdr3_length: 15
v_call: TRBV6-6
cdr3_nt: TGTGCCAGCAGTGCGGGACTAGCGGGTGTGTACGAGCAGTACTTC
cdr3_aa: CASSAGLAGVYEQYF

j_call: TRBJ2-5
d_call: -
clone_size: -
cdr3_length: 14
v_call: TRBV9
cdr3_nt: TGTGCCAGCAGCACAAGCCCTAGTGGGGAGACCCAGTACTTC
cdr3_aa: CASSTSPSGETQYF

j_call: TRBJ1-3
d_call: -
clone_size: -
cdr3_length: 15
v_call: TRBV15
cdr3_nt: TGTGCCACCAGCAGAGATCTGGGTTCTGGAAACACCATATATTTT
cdr3_aa: CATSRDLGSGNTIYF

j_call: TRBJ1-2
d_call: -
clone_size: -
cdr3_length: 11
v_call: TRBV29-1
cdr3_nt: TGCAGCGTTGTGTGGGGCTCTGGCTACACCTTC
cdr3_aa: CSVVWGSGYTF

j_call: TRBJ1-5
d_call: -
clone_size: -
cdr3_length: 15
v_call: TRBV6-5
cdr3_nt: TGTGCCAGCAGTTACGGCAGGGGCCACAATCAGCCCCAGCATTTT
cdr3_aa: CASSYGRGHNQPQHF

j_call: TRBJ2-2
d_call: TRBD1
clone_size: -
cdr3_length: 16
v_call: TRBV7-3
cdr3_nt: TGTGCCAGCAGCTTAGGGGGACAGGGAAACACCGGGGAGCTGTTTTTT
cdr3_aa: CASSLGGQGNTGELFF

j_call: TRBJ2-7
d_call: -
clone_size: -
cdr3_length: 14
v_call: TRBV11-1
cdr3_nt: TGTGCCAGCAGCCTTGACGGGCGGCATTACGAGCAGTACTTC
cdr3_aa: CASSLDGRHYEQYF

j_call: TRBJ1-6
d_call: -
clone_size: -
cdr3_length: 15
v_call: TRBV6-4
cdr3_nt: TGTGCCAGCAGTGCGGCGGCAGGAGGAAATTCACCCCTCCACTTT
cdr3_aa: CASSAAAGGNSPLHF

j_call: TRBJ1-5
d_call: TRBD1
clone_size: -
cdr3_length: 13
v_call: TRBV6-1
cdr3_nt: TGTGCCAGCAGGCTACAGGGGAATCAGCCCCAGCATTTT
cdr3_aa: CASRLQGNQPQHF

j_call: TRBJ1-6
d_call: -
clone_size: -
cdr3_length: 15
v_call: TRBV11-2
cdr3_nt: TGTGCCAGCAACCGAGGGGAGCTCTATAATTCACCCCTCCACTTT
cdr3_aa: CASNRGELYNSPLHF

j_call: TRBJ2-3
d_call: -
clone_size: -
cdr3_length: 14
v_call: TRBV6-5
cdr3_nt: TGTGCCAGCAGTTACACCGCCCGGGGAAATACGCAGTATTTT
cdr3_aa: CASSYTARGNTQYF

j_call: TRBJ2-7
d_call: TRBD2
clone_size: -
cdr3_length: 14
v_call: TRBV11-2
cdr3_nt: TGTGCCAGCAGCCGGACTAGTCGAGCCTACGAGCAGTACTTC
cdr3_aa: CASSRTSRAYEQYF

j_call: TRBJ2-4
d_call: -
clone_size: -
cdr3_length: 14
v_call: TRBV11-2
cdr3_nt: TGTGCCAGCAGCCCCCTTTTAGCCAAAAACATTCAGTACTTC
cdr3_aa: CASSPLLAKNIQYF

j_call: TRBJ2-5
d_call: TRBD2
clone_size: -
cdr3_length: 14
v_call: TRBV19
cdr3_nt: TGTGCCAGTGCCCGGGGACTAGCAATGGAGACCCAGTACTTC
cdr3_aa: CASARGLAMETQYF

j_call: TRBJ1-3
d_call: -
clone_size: -
cdr3_length: 15
v_call: TRBV11-2
cdr3_nt: TGTGCCAGCAGCTTTGGGGGGACTGGAGGAAACACCATATATTTT
cdr3_aa: CASSFGGTGGNTIYF

j_call: TRBJ2-5
d_call: TRBD2
clone_size: -
cdr3_length: 15
v_call: TRBV5-6
cdr3_nt: TGTGCCAGCAGCTTGGGCGCTAGCGGGGGGGAGACCCAGTACTTC
cdr3_aa: CASSLGASGGETQYF

j_call: TRBJ1-2
d_call: -
clone_size: -
cdr3_length: 16
v_call: TRBV27
cdr3_nt: TGTGCCAGCAGTTTATTATATCCGAGGGAGAAGGATGGCTACACCTTC
cdr3_aa: CASSLLYPREKDGYTF